This T cell receptor (beta chain) was sequenced in a study of untreated major depressive disorder. Study-level points and caveats: Depressed patients' CD4+ T cells carried increased TRBV05-01 (Vbeta 5.1) usage versus control CD4+ T cells.

V was clipped by 6 bases and J by 3 bases; unmatched bases: 7. This CDR3 is 14 amino acids long. Germline CDR1 is MNHEY and CDR2 is SVGAGI. Using immunoSEQ multiplex PCR, the repertoire was profiled, and TCRdb retains in-frame clones only, with some absent. The table lists 10,000 to 15,000 clones, around nine tenths of them singletons. On this clone itself: The antigen is undetermined.

All participants were of European descent. DSM-IV major depressive disorder patients had Hamilton Rating Scale scores of 18 or more. Roughly 32 ml of peripheral blood was collected per donor. This TCR was sampled from a woman between 25 and 40 years old with major depressive disorder. The chain combines TRBV6-5 with TRBJ2-7, with 8 nucleotides matching TRBD1. Sequencing was carried out using CD4+ T cells from PBMCs. The CDR3 region is CASSRGQGGYEQYF. The CDR3 bases are TGTGCCAGCAGCCGCGGACAGGGCGGCTACGAGCAGTACTTC.